These T cell receptor beta chains were read from a single sample in a study of PD-L1 blockade in urothelial cancer. Profiling relied on immunoSEQ multiplex PCR, and the TCRdb table lists in-frame clones only, not all of them. The table records roughly 62,000 clones, over 75% of them present only once. Material: PBMCs, obtained around atezolizumab (anti-PD-L1) treatment. These receptors were obtained from a man aged 65 to 79 with urothelial cancer. Each CDR3 is given with its conserved first and last residue. The D gene is left open where the match is weak. The size field is filled for only some rows; it gives once, few, many or a size class.

cdr3_nt cdr3_aa d_call j_call clone_size v_call
TGTGCCAGCAGCTTATGGCGGTCTAGCACAGATACGCAGTATTTT CASSLWRSSTDTQYF - TRBJ2-3 - TRBV7-2
TGCAGCGCCCAGGGAGGCCTAGCGGGAGTGTACGAGCAGTACTTC CSAQGGLAGVYEQYF TRBD2 TRBJ2-7 - TRBV29-1
TGTGCCAGCAGTGAAAGGATTCTTATGGGGGCCGAGCAGTACTTC CASSERILMGAEQYF - TRBJ2-7 - TRBV6-1
TGTGCCAGCAGCTTACGCGAGGGGGCTTCCACAGATACGCAGTATTTT CASSLREGASTDTQYF TRBD1 TRBJ2-3 - TRBV11-2
TGTGCCAGCAGCATCACAGGGGTCACTGAAGCTTTCTTT CASSITGVTEAFF TRBD1 TRBJ1-1 few TRBV2
TGTGCCATCAATCGACAGTTTAATCAGCCCCAGCATTTT CAINRQFNQPQHF - TRBJ1-5 - TRBV10-3
TGTGCCAGCAGCTTACACCCACGCGGGAGTCTAGATACGCAGTATTTT CASSLHPRGSLDTQYF TRBD2 TRBJ2-3 - TRBV5-6
TGTGCCAGCAGTTTCGCGAGGGACAGGGGGCGCAGGAACACTGAAGCTTTCTTT CASSFARDRGRRNTEAFF TRBD1 TRBJ1-1 - TRBV27
TGTGCCAGCACCGCCCCGGGGTCGAGCACCCAGTACTTC CASTAPGSSTQYF - TRBJ2-5 - TRBV2
TGTGCCAGCAGTATCGGGAGCAGACCCTACGAGCAGTACTTC CASSIGSRPYEQYF - TRBJ2-7 once TRBV2
TGTGCCAGTAGTCTTACAACCAGTTTTGGCAATCAGCCCCAGCATTTT CASSLTTSFGNQPQHF - TRBJ1-5 - TRBV19
TGCGCCAGCAGCCAAGATTTGGGAAGGGGAACCTACGAGCAGTACTTC CASSQDLGRGTYEQYF - TRBJ2-7 - TRBV4-1
TGCGCCAGCAGCTGGACTAGCGGGAGTTCCACCGGGGAGCTGTTTTTT CASSWTSGSSTGELFF TRBD2 TRBJ2-2 few TRBV5-1
TGTGCCAGCAGCCAAGGGGTCCAGGGGAATGAAAAACTGTTTTTT CASSQGVQGNEKLFF - TRBJ1-4 - TRBV14
TGCGCCAGCAGCTTTGGACAGGAGACAAGCACAGATACGCAGTATTTT CASSFGQETSTDTQYF TRBD1 TRBJ2-3 - TRBV5-1
TGTGCCTCCCACAGGGGATATGGCTACACCTTC CASHRGYGYTF TRBD1 TRBJ1-2 - TRBV30
TGTGCCAGCAGCTTATCAACAGGGGGGGTCGTCAATGAGCAGTTCTTC CASSLSTGGVVNEQFF - TRBJ2-1 - TRBV7-2
TGTGCCAGCAGTTTATTAGGCGGGACCGCCTCCTACGAGCAGTACTTC CASSLLGGTASYEQYF - TRBJ2-7 - TRBV28
TGCGCCAGCAGCTTGGGGGCTGGAGACCCCGGGGACAATGAGCAGTTCTTC CASSLGAGDPGDNEQFF - TRBJ2-1 - TRBV5-1
TGTGCCAGCAGTCCGAGAGACTTGAACACTGAAGCTTTCTTT CASSPRDLNTEAFF - TRBJ1-1 - TRBV27
TGTGCCAGCTCGTCCCAGGGGATGAACACTGAAGCTTTCTTT CASSSQGMNTEAFF - TRBJ1-1 - TRBV18
TGTGCCAGCAGGGAACGGAGGGAGAACACTGAAGCTTTCTTT CASRERRENTEAFF - TRBJ1-1 once TRBV6-5
TGTGCCATCAGTGAAGAGACAGGAGATGATCTCTCTGGCTACACCTTC CAISEETGDDLSGYTF - TRBJ1-2 - TRBV10-3
TGTGCCAGCAGTTACCCGACTAGCGGGTTCTACGAGCAGTACTTC CASSYPTSGFYEQYF TRBD2 TRBJ2-7 - TRBV6-6
TGTGCCAGCAGCTTTGACAGGGAAAGCTACGAGCAGTACTTC CASSFDRESYEQYF TRBD1 TRBJ2-7 - TRBV11-2
TGTGCCAGCTACCAAGGGGGCGGGAGCACAGATACGCAGTATTTT CASYQGGGSTDTQYF TRBD1 TRBJ2-3 few TRBV7-9
TGTGCCAGCTCACCACGGGTTACGGGAGAAGAGACCCAGTACTTC CASSPRVTGEETQYF - TRBJ2-5 - TRBV18
TGTGCCAGCAGCTCAGGACAGGGTAATGGCTACACCTTC CASSSGQGNGYTF TRBD1 TRBJ1-2 - TRBV5-5
TGTGCCAGCAGTCCCACGGGACAGGCATACGAGCAGTACTTC CASSPTGQAYEQYF TRBD1 TRBJ2-7 - TRBV28
TGTGCCAGTAGGACAGGGAACACTGAAGCTTTCTTT CASRTGNTEAFF TRBD1 TRBJ1-1 - TRBV2
TGTGCCAGCAGCCGCGGGGGGGCCTCGGTCGAGCAGTACTTC CASSRGGASVEQYF TRBD2 TRBJ2-7 - TRBV11-3